This T cell receptor (beta chain) was identified during a study of blood T cell repertoires in COVID-19. The method was immunoSEQ multiplex PCR; TCRdb's version includes in-frame clones alone and lacks a portion of them. The table records 310,000 or so clones, 75% to 90% of them present only once. The receptor comes from a woman in her thirties or forties who had recovered from COVID-19. Sequenced material: PBMCs or T cells enriched from blood (not recorded which).

This CDR3 reads CASSLVWPYRAGENNEQFF. The CDR3 region has the DNA TGTGCCAGCAGCTTAGTTTGGCCCTACAGAGCGGGAGAAAACAATGAGCAGTTCTTC. The chain joins TRBV7-8 to TRBJ2-1; TRBD2 matches at 8 bases. Germline CDR1 SGHVS, CDR2 FQNEAQ. With 1 base clipped from V and 5 bases from J, the junction kept 16 bases outside the gene matches. The CDR3 has 19 amino acids.